Described below is a single T cell receptor (beta chain) sequence and its context. Its antigen is unidentified. From germline, CDR1 is SGHVS and CDR2 FQNEAQ. This CDR3 comprises 14 residues. The sample originates from a study of T cells expressing NK-cell markers. Study summary: The TCR beta repertoires were obtained from sorted CD3+CD56+NKG2C+, CD3+CD56+NKG2C- and CD3+CD56-NKG2C+ T cells. Most of the eight sequenced donors were classified as HCMV-seropositive, and one was classified as seronegative.

General study findings and limits: Roughly six donors showed dominant NKG2C+ clonotypes comprising roughly 1.0-7.0% of their CD8+ T cells.

In generating TCR beta cDNA, 5'RACE template switching with UMIs was used. TCRdb derives one entry per CDR3 protein from the 5' RACE reads, leaving out DNA. Recorded here are about 410,000 distinct CDR3 sequences; the top ten clones represent around 10%. V usage is TRBV7-8 and J usage is TRBJ2-5; TCRdb gives TRBD2 as the D gene, but with no DNA this cannot be confirmed. The clonotype comes from a woman in her forties or fifties in good health. Source material: blood T cells: a sorted CD56 or NKG2C T cell subset, CD4+ or CD8+ T cells, or bulk PBMC T cells (not recorded which). CDR3 protein: CASSLAVREETQYF.